One sample yielded the 15 T cell receptor beta chains listed below, sequenced in a study of graft-versus-host responses after intestinal transplantation. Data came from immunoSEQ multiplex PCR; TCRdb stores just in-frame clones and leaves some out. The table shows 15,000 to 20,000 clones, with over 70% occurring only once. The specimen was PBMCs, collected around 110 days after intestinal transplant. These receptors were taken from a human patient who received an intestinal transplant, so some T cells may come from the graft donor.

The rearrangement links TRBV9 to TRBJ2-1; TRBD2 matches 11 bases. Unmatched junction bases numbered 7, after V lost 5 bases and J lost 9 bases. Per the germline V gene, CDR1 is SGDLS and CDR2 is YYNGEE. The CDR3 has 14 residues. The CDR3 protein is CASSVSGRATEQFF. CDR3 DNA: TGTGCCAGCAGTGTTAGCGGGAGGGCGACTGAGCAGTTCTTC.

V gene TRBV28 combines with J gene TRBJ1-5; D gene uncertain. The ends were cut back, 0 bases at V and 6 bases at J, with 24 bases in the middle. CDR1 is MDHEN and CDR2 is SYDVKM in the germline V gene. This CDR3 is built from 19 residues. CDR3 DNA: TGTGCCAGCAGTTTATGGCCCGGCCGGATCCCTTTTAGGTTTCAGCCCCAGCATTTT. This sequence encodes CASSLWPGRIPFRFQPQHF.

The chain has TRBV7-8 and TRBJ1-2; D may be TRBD1 (6 bases). CDR1 and CDR2 (germline): SGHVS, FQNEAQ. This CDR3 has 13 residues. Between the trimmed V and J ends, which lost 2 bases and 6 bases, there was a span of 10 bases. CDR3 in DNA: TGTGCCAGCAGCTTACCGGAGGGGGATGGCTACACCTTC. It is translated as CASSLPEGDGYTF.

The chain couples TRBV13 to TRBJ2-2; 11 bases fit TRBD1. Germline lookup yields CDR1 PRHDT and CDR2 FYEKMQ (reference sequence). The CDR3 is 14 residues long. The junction had 4 bases not matched to a gene; V was cut back by 5 bases and J by 8 bases. The CDR3 sequence: CASSRTGGYGELFF. As DNA, the CDR3 is TGTGCCAGCAGCCGGACAGGGGGCTATGGGGAGCTGTTTTTT.

This chain uses TRBV7-9 with TRBJ2-3; tentatively, D is TRBD1 (6 bases). V lost 2 bases and J lost 2, with 11 bases in between. Germline V gene data show CDR1 as SEHNR and CDR2 as FQNEAQ (reference sequence). The CDR3 spans 15 residues. CDR3 nucleotide sequence: TGTGCCAGCAGCTTACTGGGGGACAACACAGATACGCAGTATTTT. Its translation: CASSLLGDNTDTQYF.

This clone has only a few counts. The CDR3 protein is CASSGNIAPSSKTQYF. The CDR3 coding sequence is TGTGCCAGCAGCGGAAATATAGCCCCAAGCTCCAAGACCCAGTACTTC. The chain carries TRBV7-9 and TRBJ2-5; D remains ambiguous. The V and J ends lost 5 bases and 6 bases respectively, with 22 bases between them. The CDR3 is 16 residues long. Germline V gene data show CDR1 as SEHNR and CDR2 as FQNEAQ (reference sequence).

A single count supports this clone. The chain has TRBV4-3 and TRBJ2-7, with D possibly being TRBD1 (6 bases). The CDR3 runs to 15 residues. Germline V gene data show CDR1 as LGHNA and CDR2 as YSLEER. Trimming pared 4 bases from V and 2 bases from J, leaving 15 bases between. The CDR3 sequence: CASSRTGQGTYEQYF. The DNA of the CDR3 is TGCGCCAGCAGCCGTACCGGGCAGGGGACCTACGAGCAGTACTTC.

The rearrangement joins TRBV9 to TRBJ1-5, with D perhaps TRBD1 (5 bases). The CDR3 sequence is 15 residues long. CDR1 and CDR2 from the germline V gene are SGDLS and YYNGEE. Trimming pared 4 bases from V and 4 bases from J, leaving 15 bases between. The CDR3 DNA reads as TGTGCCAGCAGCAACGGGGGGAACCAGAATCAGCCCCAGCATTTT. Translating gives CASSNGGNQNQPQHF.

The J gene is TRBJ2-5, the V gene TRBV27; 7 positions agree with TRBD1. This CDR3 spans 14 amino acids. V lost 3 bases to trimming and J lost 2 bases; unmatched junction nucleotides: 3. The germline V gene encodes CDR1 MNHEY and CDR2 SMNVEV (reference sequence). CDR3 in amino acids: CASSFGTEQETQYF. For the CDR3, the DNA is TGTGCCAGCAGTTTCGGGACAGAGCAAGAGACCCAGTACTTC.

This chain connects TRBV5-8 to TRBJ2-1; D remains unclear. This CDR3 spans 15 amino acids. V lost 0 bases and J 8 bases, leaving 15 bases between the germline ends. The germline V gene has CDR1 SGHTS and CDR2 YDEGEE. This chain's CDR3 is CASSLERTLLYEQFF. As DNA, the CDR3 is TGTGCCAGCAGCTTGGAGAGGACCCTACTGTATGAGCAGTTCTTC.

This clone was counted between two and nine times. V is TRBV28 and J is TRBJ1-6, with a possible D match to TRBD1 (6 bases). CDR1 is MDHEN and CDR2 is SYDVKM in the germline V gene. The CDR3 is 16 residues long. V lost 2 bases to trimming and J lost 3 bases, with 11 bases between them. For the CDR3, the DNA is TGTGCCAGCAGTTTAGGGGGCGGCCTCTATAATTCACCCCTCCACTTT. Protein: CASSLGGGLYNSPLHF. The full variable domain, completed using reference TRBV28 and TRBJ1-6, is DVKVTQSSRYLVKRTGEKVFLECVQDMDHENMFWYRQDPGLGLRLIYFSYDVKMKEKGDIPEGYSVSREKKERFSLILESASTNQTSMYLCASSLGGGLYNSPLHFGNGTRLTVT.

The chain recombines TRBV7-9 with TRBJ2-1; D not resolved. In germline, CDR1 is SEHNR, CDR2 FQNEAQ (reference sequence). The CDR3 length is 12 residues. V shed 1 base and J shed 7 bases, with 5 bases lying between them. The CDR3 loop reads CASSLGWNEQFF. Written as DNA, the CDR3 is TGTGCCAGCAGCTTAGGGTGGAATGAGCAGTTCTTC.

The chain recombines TRBV7-9 with TRBJ1-1; no definite D call. This CDR3 contains 15 residues. V was clipped by 5 bases and J by 1 base, with 14 bases between them. The germline V gene encodes CDR1 SEHNR and CDR2 FQNEAQ (reference sequence). As DNA, the CDR3 is TGTGCCAGCAGCGAATTCTACCCCCCGAACACTGAAGCTTTCTTT. Encoded protein: CASSEFYPPNTEAFF.

The rearrangement uses TRBV25-1 and TRBJ2-4; weak D call: TRBD1 (6 bases). Germline V gives CDR1 MGHDK, CDR2 SYGVNS. The ends were cut back, 3 bases at V and 13 bases at J, with 16 bases in the middle. The CDR3 has 13 residues. The CDR3 DNA reads TGTGCCAGCAGTGACCCGCCTCGGACAGTCCAGTACTTC. This codes for CASSDPPRTVQYF.

This clone was picked up one time. V and J are TRBV6-6 and TRBJ1-2; unclear D gene. The CDR3 spans 14 residues. With 2 bases removed from V and 4 bases from J, the gap between germline ends came to 11 bases. Germline CDR1 and CDR2: MNHNY and SVGAGI (reference sequence). The CDR3 is CASSYSPGSYGYTF. As DNA, the CDR3 is TGTGCCAGCAGTTACAGTCCGGGAAGCTATGGCTACACCTTC.